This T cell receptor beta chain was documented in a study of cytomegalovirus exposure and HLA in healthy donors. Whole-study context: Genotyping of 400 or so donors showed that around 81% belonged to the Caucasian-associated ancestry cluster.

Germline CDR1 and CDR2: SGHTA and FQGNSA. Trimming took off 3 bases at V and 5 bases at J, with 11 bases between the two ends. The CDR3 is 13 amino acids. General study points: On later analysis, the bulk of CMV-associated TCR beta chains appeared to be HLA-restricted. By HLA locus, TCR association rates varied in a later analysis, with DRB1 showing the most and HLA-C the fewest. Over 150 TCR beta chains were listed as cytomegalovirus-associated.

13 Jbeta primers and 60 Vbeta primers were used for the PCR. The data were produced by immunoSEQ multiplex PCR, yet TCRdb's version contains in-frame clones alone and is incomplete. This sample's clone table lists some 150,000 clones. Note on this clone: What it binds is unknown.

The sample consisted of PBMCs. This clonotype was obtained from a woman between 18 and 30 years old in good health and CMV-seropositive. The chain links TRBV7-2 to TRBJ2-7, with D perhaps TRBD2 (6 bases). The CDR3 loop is CASSLGPGDEQYF. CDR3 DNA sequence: TGTGCCAGCAGCTTGGGACCGGGAGACGAGCAGTACTTC.